The 9 T cell receptor beta chains listed next were all sequenced from one sample in a study of T cell repertoires in cytomegalovirus infection. TCRdb reprocessed the reads via MiXCR and lists one record per CDR3 protein. The sample records approximately 400,000 distinct CDR3 sequences, 31% being singletons. The source material was PBMCs. These receptors were obtained from a human donor in good health (CMV status not recorded). Some clones in this sample may be carry-over from other donors' samples.

In regard to this clonotype: Possible read error: a much larger clone is one base away. The chain links TRBV12-3 or TRBV12-4 to TRBJ1-1; D perhaps matches TRBD1 (6 bases). Trimming stripped 4 bases from V and 5 bases from J, with 17 bases between. The CDR3 contains 15 residues. The CDR3 nucleotides read TGTGCCAGCAGTTCGCACGGGCCAGGGGATACTGAAGCTTTCTTT. Translating it yields CASSSHGPGDTEAFF.

As to this clonotype: Likely a read error: the CDR3 ends without its conserved phenylalanine or tryptophan. The chain carries TRBV28 and TRBJ1-4; 9 nucleotides line up with TRBD1. This CDR3 contains 14 residues. Germline V gene data show CDR1 as MDHEN and CDR2 as SYDVKM. V lost 8 bases, J lost 10 bases, and 11 bases stayed unmatched. CDR3 amino acids: CASLSGTGRGKLFL. CDR3 bases: TGTGCCAGCCTCTCCGGGACAGGGCGGGGAAAACTGTTTTTG.

This chain connects TRBV4-1 to TRBJ2-1; D is uncertain. Germline lookup yields CDR1 MGHRA and CDR2 YSYEKL. The CDR3 has 11 amino acids. Trimming removed 4 bases from V and 10 bases from J, with 8 bases in between. The CDR3 DNA reads TGCGCCAGCAGCCCCCCCGGCGAGCAGTTCTTC. Residues: CASSPPGEQFF.

The V and J genes are TRBV10-3 and TRBJ2-5; 8 positions agree with TRBD1. The CDR3 sequence is 15 residues long. Germline assignment: CDR1 ENHRY and CDR2 SYGVKD. Unmatched junction bases numbered 6, after V lost 5 bases and J lost 1 base. In DNA form, the CDR3 reads TGTGCCATCAGTAAGGACAGGGCCTCCCAAGAGACCCAGTACTTC. It is translated as CAISKDRASQETQYF.

This clonotype is a singleton in its sample. A much larger clone differs by one base, so this may be a read error. The chain combines TRBV7-6 with TRBJ2-5, with a weak D call TRBD2 (6 bases). The CDR3 consists of 16 residues. Germline-derived CDR1 and CDR2 are SGHVS and FNYEAQ. The CDR3 here is CASSLQREVTQETQYF. The CDR3 DNA reads as TGTGCCAGCAGCCTTCAAAGGGAGGTGACCCAAGAAACCCAGTACTTC. The full variable domain, in which reference TRBV7-6 and TRBJ2-5 provide the parts outside the CDR3, is GAGVSQSPRYKVTKRGQDVALRCDPISGHVSLYWYRQALGQGPEFLTYFNYEAQQDKSGLPNDRFSAERPEGSISTLTIQRTEQRDSAMYRCASSLQREVTQETQYFGPGTRLLVL.

This clonotype has more than one count but fewer than ten. V is TRBV19 and J is TRBJ2-3; TRBD1 matches 7 bases. The germline CDR1 and CDR2 sequences are LNHDA and SQIVND (reference sequence). The CDR3 has 12 amino acids. The ends lost 7 bases at V and 5 bases at J; junction bases unmatched: 3. CDR3 region: CASNTGVDTQYF. The CDR3 DNA reads TGTGCCAGTAACACAGGGGTAGATACGCAGTATTTT.

The table lists this clonotype with a few counts. This chain links TRBV7-6 with TRBJ1-5, with D maybe TRBD1 (5 bases). The CDR3 is 18 residues long. Germline-derived CDR1 and CDR2 are SGHVS and FNYEAQ. Trimming cost V 5 bases and J 4 bases, with 24 bases left between them. CDR3 nucleotides: TGTGCCAGCAGCCCCGGGGGTCCTTACTGGGGGAGAAATCAGCCCCAGCATTTT. Translated, it gives CASSPGGPYWGRNQPQHF.

Points on this clonotype: This may be a read error: a much more frequent sequence differs by one nucleotide. The V and J genes are TRBV7-2 and TRBJ2-3; no reliable D call. V was trimmed by 10 bases and J by 0 bases, leaving 14 bases between them. The CDR3 extends over 14 amino acids. Germline CDR1 SGHTA, CDR2 FQGNSA. CDR3 loop: CATQAPWSTDTQYF. CDR3 sequence (DNA): TGTGCCACCCAGGCCCCATGGAGCACAGATACGCAGTATTTT.

The V call is TRBV15, the J call TRBJ2-3, with 8 nucleotides matching TRBD1. J lost 0 bases, V lost 9 bases, and 5 bases had no gene match. This CDR3 contains 14 residues. Germline-derived CDR1 and CDR2 are LNHNV and YYDKDF (reference sequence). The CDR3 loop reads CATGGQGSTDTQYF. The CDR3 coding sequence is TGTGCCACTGGCGGACAGGGTAGCACAGATACGCAGTATTTT.